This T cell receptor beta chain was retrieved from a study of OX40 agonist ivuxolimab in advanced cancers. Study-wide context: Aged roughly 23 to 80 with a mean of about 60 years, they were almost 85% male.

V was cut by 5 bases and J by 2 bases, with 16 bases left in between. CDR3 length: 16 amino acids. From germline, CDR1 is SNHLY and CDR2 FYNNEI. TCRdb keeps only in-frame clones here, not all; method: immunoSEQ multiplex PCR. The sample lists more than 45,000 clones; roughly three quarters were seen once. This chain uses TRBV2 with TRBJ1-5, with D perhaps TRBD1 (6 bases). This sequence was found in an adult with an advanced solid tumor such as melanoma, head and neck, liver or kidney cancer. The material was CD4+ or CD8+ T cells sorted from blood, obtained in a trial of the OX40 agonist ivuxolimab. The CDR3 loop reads CASSLQGLGGNQPQHF. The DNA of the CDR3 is TGTGCCAGCAGTCTACAGGGCCTAGGCGGCAATCAGCCCCAGCATTTT.